The 21 T cell receptor beta chains given below trace back to one sample, sequenced in a study of low-dose radiotherapy and immunotherapy resistance in tumors. TCRs were put through around 20 PCR cycles of amplification with Phusion. A constant-region primer and the V-primer adapter served as the primer pair. One entry per CDR3 protein, called by TCRdb with MiXCR from the reads. The sample records roughly 48,000 distinct CDR3 sequences, around a third being singletons. Documented time point: after trial treatment. As for treatment: LDRT plus nivolumab, ipilimumab, low-dose cyclophosphamide and aspirin (RACIN trial). Sequencing used PBMCs, obtained after low-dose radiotherapy plus immunotherapy. These receptors were obtained from a male donor with rectosigmoid adenocarcinoma.

This clonotype was recorded a few times. The V call is TRBV25-1, the J call TRBJ2-2; D remains unclear. This CDR3 has 14 residues. V was cut by 3 bases and J by 1 base, with 6 bases left in between. Germline CDR1 MGHDK, CDR2 SYGVNS. CDR3 nucleotide sequence: TGTGCCAGCAGTGATTGGCGGAACACCGGGGAGCTGTTTTTT. Translation: CASSDWRNTGELFF. The variable domain in full, with the rest retrieved from reference TRBV25-1 and TRBJ2-2, is EADIYQTPRYLVIGTGKKITLECSQTMGHDKMYWYQQDPGMELHLIHYSYGVNSTEKGDLSSESTVSRIRTEHFPLTLESARPSHTSQYLCASSDWRNTGELFFGEGSRLTVL.

This chain connects TRBV29-1 to TRBJ2-1; a weak D match, TRBD2 (5 bases). Trimming removed 1 base from V and 11 bases from J, with 12 bases in between. The length of the CDR3 is 12 residues. Germline values: CDR1 SQVTM, CDR2 ANQGSEA. The CDR3 DNA reads as TGCAGCGTTGAAGTCCTAGCACTGCAGCAGTTCTTC. As protein: CSVEVLALQQFF.

This clonotype was observed at least ten times. The rearrangement uses TRBV3-1 and TRBJ1-5; D is undetermined. Trimming pared 1 base from V and 6 bases from J, leaving 16 bases between. Looked up from germline, CDR1 is LGHDT and CDR2 is YNNKEL (reference sequence). This CDR3 has 16 residues. The CDR3 loop reads CASSQGPATGSQPQHF. CDR3 sequence (DNA): TGTGCCAGCAGCCAAGGCCCCGCCACGGGGTCTCAGCCCCAGCATTTT.

A remark on this clonotype: This probably arose from a read error, given a far larger clone one base away. The chain recombines TRBV7-2 with TRBJ2-3; tentatively, D is TRBD2 (5 bases). Germline V lookup: CDR1 SGHTA, CDR2 FQGNSA. V dropped 6 bases and J dropped 1 base, with 29 bases sitting between them. The CDR3 consists of 20 residues. Written as DNA, the CDR3 is TGTGCCAGCAGTTACCCCCGGCTCATAGCGCTGGTTGGAGGCACAGATACGCAGTATTTT. It specifies CASSYPRLIALVGGTDTQYF.

This clonotype was seen a handful of times. The V gene is TRBV28, the J gene TRBJ1-2; D unresolved. V lost 7 bases and J 8 bases, leaving 17 bases between the germline ends. The germline V gene encodes CDR1 MDHEN and CDR2 SYDVKM. CDR3 length: 13 amino acids. The CDR3, as DNA: TGTGCCAGCACCTTCGGGGATTCGAGAGGCTACACCTTC. Translation gives CASTFGDSRGYTF.

The rearrangement joins TRBV28 to TRBJ1-6; TRBD1 is a possible D gene (5 bases). The CDR3 is 16 amino acids. V lost 3 bases and J 5 bases, leaving 14 bases between the germline ends. Germline V gives CDR1 MDHEN, CDR2 SYDVKM. This chain's CDR3 is CASSFFSWGDNSPLHF. CDR3 DNA sequence: TGTGCCAGCAGTTTTTTTTCCTGGGGGGATAATTCACCCCTCCACTTT.

This clonotype was seen repeatedly, ten times or more. The V gene is TRBV7-2, the J gene TRBJ2-5; D gene unclear. Germline V gene lookup returns CDR1 SGHTA and CDR2 FQGNSA. CDR3 length equals 14 residues. The V end was cut by 7 bases, the J end by 0 bases, with 12 bases between. Here the CDR3 DNA reads TGTGCCAGCACCATAACACGGAACCAAGAGACCCAGTACTTC. Its translation is CASTITRNQETQYF.

This clonotype came up many times. This rearrangement joins TRBV29-1 to TRBJ2-7, with D uncertain. This CDR3 is 13 amino acids long. Germline values: CDR1 SQVTM, CDR2 ANQGSEA. Trimming removed 4 bases from V and 0 bases from J, with 10 bases in between. CDR3: CSVGGRSSYEQYF. The DNA of the CDR3 is TGCAGCGTTGGCGGCAGAAGCTCCTACGAGCAGTACTTC.

This clonotype was observed many times. The V and J genes are TRBV27 and TRBJ1-5; TRBD1 might be the D (5 bases). The CDR3 loop spans 15 amino acids. CDR1 and CDR2 (germline): MNHEY, SMNVEV (reference sequence). The V gene lost 9 bases and the J gene lost 0 bases, with 15 bases spanning the gap. The CDR3 region has the DNA TGTGCCAGTAAACCGGGGCAGGATAGCAATCAGCCCCAGCATTTT. Translating it yields CASKPGQDSNQPQHF.

Ten or more counts support this clonotype. The gene calls are TRBV20-1 and TRBJ2-5; D unresolved. This CDR3 comprises 17 residues. Per the germline V gene, CDR1 is DFQATT and CDR2 is SNEGSKA (reference sequence). Trimming took off 0 bases at V and 0 bases at J, with 17 bases between the two ends. CDR3 in DNA: TGCAGTGCTAGAGATCCCCCCTCTAGAGAGTACCAAGAGACCCAGTACTTC. Protein sequence: CSARDPPSREYQETQYF.

This clonotype showed up just a few times. The chain combines TRBV6-2 or TRBV6-3 with TRBJ2-2, with D hard to call. V lost 7 bases and J 6 bases, leaving 6 bases between the germline ends. From germline, CDR1 is MNHEY and CDR2 SVGEGT. There are 11 residues in the CDR3. CDR3 sequence reads: CASKYPGELFF. Here the CDR3 DNA reads TGTGCCAGCAAGTACCCCGGGGAGCTGTTTTTT.

This clonotype occurred many times. V is TRBV11-2 and J is TRBJ1-1; D is unclear. CDR1 and CDR2 (germline): SGHAT, FQNNGV. V was shortened by 5 bases and J by 6 bases, with 13 bases between the two germline ends. The CDR3 extends over 13 amino acids. The CDR3 sequence is CASSGRNSPEAFF. In DNA, the CDR3 is TGTGCCAGCAGCGGTCGTAACAGTCCTGAAGCTTTCTTT.

Note on this clonotype: The conserved closing phenylalanine or tryptophan is absent in this CDR3, likely reflecting a read error. The chain recombines TRBV6-1 with TRBJ2-3; 13 positions agree with TRBD2. V lost 5 bases, J lost 3 bases, and 5 bases stayed unmatched. CDR3 length: 16 amino acids. The germline CDR1 and CDR2 sequences are MNHNS and SASEGT. CDR3: CASSRTSGSATDTQYV. CDR3 nucleotide sequence: TGTGCCAGCAGTCGGACTAGCGGGAGTGCAACAGATACGCAGTATGTT.

The chain is built from TRBV11-2 and TRBJ1-2; unclear D gene. Trimming took 5 bases from V and 7 from J, leaving 14 bases between them. Germline CDR1 is SGHAT and CDR2 is FQNNGV. This CDR3 is 13 amino acids long. The CDR3, as DNA: TGTGCCAGCAGCGTATCTAAGGAGGGTGGCTACACCTTC. It is translated as CASSVSKEGGYTF.

The table lists this clonotype with many counts. J is TRBJ2-7 and V is TRBV19, with TRBD1 identical over 9 bases. Trimming at V came to 4 bases and at J to 2 bases, leaving 6 bases not matched to a gene. Germline V gene sequence: CDR1 LNHDA, CDR2 SQIVND (reference sequence). CDR3 length: 15 residues. The CDR3 region is CASSSPGQGTYEQYF. For the CDR3, the DNA is TGTGCCAGTAGTAGTCCGGGACAGGGAACCTACGAGCAGTACTTC.

This clonotype has a count of ten or more. The rearrangement links TRBV27 to TRBJ2-3; D gene ambiguous. The CDR3 sequence is 14 residues long. V lost 7 bases and J 3 bases, leaving 14 bases between the germline ends. Germline CDR1 and CDR2: MNHEY and SMNVEV (reference sequence). CDR3 loop: CASNMFGPTDTQYF. In nucleotides, the CDR3 is TGTGCCAGCAATATGTTCGGACCTACAGATACGCAGTATTTT.

V gene TRBV2 combines with J gene TRBJ2-7; 7 nucleotides agree with TRBD2. Germline CDR1 reads SNHLY; CDR2 reads FYNNEI. CDR3 length: 20 residues. V was clipped by 6 bases and J by 0 bases; unmatched bases: 23. The CDR3 reads CASRDIFRDYREASSYEQYF. In DNA, the CDR3 is TGTGCCAGCAGGGACATATTTAGGGACTACCGGGAGGCTAGCTCCTACGAGCAGTACTTC. Supplemented by reference TRBV2 and TRBJ2-7, the full variable domain reads EPEVTQTPSHQVTQMGQEVILRCVPISNHLYFYWYRQILGQKVEFLVSFYNNEISEKSEIFDDQFSVERPDGSNFTLKIRSTKLEDSAMYFCASRDIFRDYREASSYEQYFGPGTRLTVT.

Ten or more counts support this clonotype. This rearrangement joins TRBV24-1 to TRBJ2-1; 8 positions match TRBD1. The CDR3 totals 18 residues. From germline, CDR1 is KGHDR and CDR2 SFDVKD. After removal of 6 bases from V and 1 base from J, the junction contained 13 bases not matched to a gene. CDR3 in DNA: TGTGCCACCAGTCCTGGACAGGGTTTCGGAATATCCTACAATGAGCAGTTCTTC. Amino acids: CATSPGQGFGISYNEQFF.

The V call is TRBV28, the J call TRBJ1-2, with 7 bases identical to TRBD1. V lost 6 bases to trimming and J lost 4 bases; unmatched junction nucleotides: 11. Germline V lookup: CDR1 MDHEN, CDR2 SYDVKM. This CDR3 is 15 amino acids long. CDR3 nucleotides: TGTGCCAGCAGCCCACCCTCAGGGGGGGTCTATGGCTACACCTTC. This codes for CASSPPSGGVYGYTF.

The J gene is TRBJ2-5, the V gene TRBV29-1; 8 bases align to TRBD1. The CDR3 covers 14 residues. Trimming took 5 bases from V and 1 from J; bases not matched to a gene: 6. Germline values: CDR1 SQVTM, CDR2 ANQGSEA. The CDR3 nucleotides read TGCAGCGTTCCCTCGGACAGGGCCCAAGAGACCCAGTACTTC. Translated: CSVPSDRAQETQYF.

This clonotype was seen a few times. This rearrangement joins TRBV28 to TRBJ2-2; D gene uncertain. Between the trimmed V and J ends, which lost 7 bases and 4 bases, there was a span of 13 bases. There are 14 residues in the CDR3. Germline V CDR1 and CDR2: MDHEN, SYDVKM. CDR3 sequence reads: CASIPFLGTGELFF. DNA of the CDR3: TGTGCCAGCATTCCTTTTCTGGGCACCGGGGAGCTGTTTTTT.